This TCR beta chain is drawn from a study of spatial heterogeneity in lung cancer (dated by TCRdb to between 2018 and 2021). With respect to the entire study: More beta-chain than alpha-chain transcripts were consistently detected, likely reflecting higher beta-chain transcript abundance. In the raw uncorrected reads, each unique combination of TCR and UMI appeared more than ten times on average. In non-small cell lung cancer, the study quantitatively compared TCR alpha and beta repertoires across several tumor regions, matched nontumor lung, and blood. Nonsynonymous mutation counts, determined by whole-exome sequencing of tumor tissue, were related to features of the TCR repertoire. Both alpha and beta chains were TCR-sequenced in samples taken at surgery, namely 220 tumor regions, fewer than 80 matched nontumor lung samples and roughly 56 PBMC samples. Study-wide conclusions, independent of this receptor: Additional single-cell paired TCR alpha and beta sequencing was considered necessary to confirm, at a functional level, the hypothesis that regional TCRs recognize regional mutations. Ubiquitous expanded tumor TCRs were detected in blood more often at tumor resection than at routine follow-up.

This clonotype came up a few times. Which antigen it targets is not known. Within one base of it there is no much larger clone, and no base qualities were kept. The time point label on this specimen signifies: sample taken at primary tumor resection. Whole RNA extracted from tumor and nontumor lung tissue, or from cryopreserved PBMC samples, was used for TCR sequencing without cell sorting. Donors were over 60 patients with early-stage, untreated non-small cell lung cancer from the lung TRACERx cohort. A patient was chosen for TCR sequencing only when enough RNA was available from at least two tumor regions. Libraries were made using 5' RACE. TCRdb lists the instrument as NextSeq 500. The TCR library protocol attached a unique molecular identifier to each TCR cDNA molecule to allow correction of PCR and sequencing errors. Per the original workflow: TCR identification, UMI-based error correction and CDR3 extraction were all carried out with Decombinator tools. TCRs above a frequency of 2 per 1,000, corresponding to the top 1% of the tumor frequency distribution, were defined as expanded. Renyi diversity was calculated using the R vegan package after each repertoire was subsampled 100 times to 5,000 TCRs. CDR3 similarity networks were constructed using string-kernel similarity of amino acid triplets, with links drawn between CDR3s whose pairwise similarity was above 0.82. In TCRdb, the public reads were trimmed at Q25 with fastp and aligned with MiXCR, with productive beta chains retained. Duplicate CDR3 protein sequences are folded into a single record with the most common DNA and genes. TCRdb, not the authors, supplied the V and J calls. The sample table holds 30,000 to 50,000 distinct CDR3 sequences, of which around 5.8% were seen once. The ten most abundant clones make up around a tenth of the sample.

The clonotype comes from a male donor with early-stage non-small cell lung cancer. Here the sequenced sample was PBMCs, taken at surgery.

The CDR3 sequence is CASSLSRGGSETQYF. Read as DNA, the sequence is TGTGCCAGCAGTCTCTCGCGGGGGGGCAGTGAGACCCAGTACTTC. This chain is built from TRBV27 and TRBJ2-5; TRBD2 aligns with 9 central bases. The CDR3 numbers 15 residues from cysteine through phenylalanine. CDR3 DNA only is kept here, 45 bases in frame from base 1. From V the trimming removes 5 bases and from J it removes 5 bases, while the gene matches leave 9 bases of the junction unaccounted for. From the germline V gene (reference sequence), CDR1 is MNHEY and CDR2 is SMNVEV.